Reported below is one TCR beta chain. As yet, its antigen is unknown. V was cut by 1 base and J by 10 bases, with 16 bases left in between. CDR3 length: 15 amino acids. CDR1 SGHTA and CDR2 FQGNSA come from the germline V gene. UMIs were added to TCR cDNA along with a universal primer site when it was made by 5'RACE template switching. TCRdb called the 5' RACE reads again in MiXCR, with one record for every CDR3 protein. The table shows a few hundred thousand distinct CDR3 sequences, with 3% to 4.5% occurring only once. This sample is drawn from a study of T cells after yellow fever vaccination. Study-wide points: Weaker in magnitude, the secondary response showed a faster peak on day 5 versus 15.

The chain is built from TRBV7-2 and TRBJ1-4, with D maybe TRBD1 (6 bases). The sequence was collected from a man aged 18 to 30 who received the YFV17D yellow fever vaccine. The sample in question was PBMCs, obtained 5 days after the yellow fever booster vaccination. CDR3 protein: CASSLGGALAGKLFF. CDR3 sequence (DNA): TGTGCCAGCAGCTTAGGGGGGGCTCTAGCAGGAAAACTGTTTTTT. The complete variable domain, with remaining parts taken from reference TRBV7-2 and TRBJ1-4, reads GAGVSQSPSNKVTEKGKDVELRCDPISGHTALYWYRQSLGQGLEFLIYFQGNSAPDKSGLPSDRFSAERTGGSVSTLTIQRTQQEDSAVYLCASSLGGALAGKLFFGSGTQLSVL.